This TCR beta chain comes out of a study of control samples from healthy donors and cancer patients (dated by TCRdb to 2019 to 2021). Library construction relied on the immunoSEQ multiplex PCR assay. This immuneACCESS table, as held by TCRdb, lists in-frame sequences with V and J called but not all clones. Of the missing ones, under half trace to an unresolved V gene in checked studies; the others have no known cause. The sample table holds over 120,000 clones, of which 75% to 95% were seen once. About 3.2% of the sample belongs to the ten largest clones. The V and J ends are trimmed by 1 base and 10 bases, leaving 16 bases between them. Taken from cysteine to phenylalanine, the CDR3 has 14 residues. Left in the record is the CDR3 DNA by itself, 42 bases read in frame from the first base. The germline V gene (reference sequence) supplies CDR1 LNHNV and CDR2 YYDKDF. This clone was found once. Its specific antigen is unknown. No base quality information exists; no much larger clone differs at one position.

The sample taken for sequencing was blood. The rearrangement joined TRBV15 to TRBJ1-1; perhaps TRBD1 is the D gene, with 5 bases matching. This TCR derives from a man aged 30 to 45 in good health. CDR3 protein: CATSRGGTGFGAFF. The bases read TGTGCCACCAGCAGAGGGGGGACCGGGTTTGGAGCTTTCTTT.